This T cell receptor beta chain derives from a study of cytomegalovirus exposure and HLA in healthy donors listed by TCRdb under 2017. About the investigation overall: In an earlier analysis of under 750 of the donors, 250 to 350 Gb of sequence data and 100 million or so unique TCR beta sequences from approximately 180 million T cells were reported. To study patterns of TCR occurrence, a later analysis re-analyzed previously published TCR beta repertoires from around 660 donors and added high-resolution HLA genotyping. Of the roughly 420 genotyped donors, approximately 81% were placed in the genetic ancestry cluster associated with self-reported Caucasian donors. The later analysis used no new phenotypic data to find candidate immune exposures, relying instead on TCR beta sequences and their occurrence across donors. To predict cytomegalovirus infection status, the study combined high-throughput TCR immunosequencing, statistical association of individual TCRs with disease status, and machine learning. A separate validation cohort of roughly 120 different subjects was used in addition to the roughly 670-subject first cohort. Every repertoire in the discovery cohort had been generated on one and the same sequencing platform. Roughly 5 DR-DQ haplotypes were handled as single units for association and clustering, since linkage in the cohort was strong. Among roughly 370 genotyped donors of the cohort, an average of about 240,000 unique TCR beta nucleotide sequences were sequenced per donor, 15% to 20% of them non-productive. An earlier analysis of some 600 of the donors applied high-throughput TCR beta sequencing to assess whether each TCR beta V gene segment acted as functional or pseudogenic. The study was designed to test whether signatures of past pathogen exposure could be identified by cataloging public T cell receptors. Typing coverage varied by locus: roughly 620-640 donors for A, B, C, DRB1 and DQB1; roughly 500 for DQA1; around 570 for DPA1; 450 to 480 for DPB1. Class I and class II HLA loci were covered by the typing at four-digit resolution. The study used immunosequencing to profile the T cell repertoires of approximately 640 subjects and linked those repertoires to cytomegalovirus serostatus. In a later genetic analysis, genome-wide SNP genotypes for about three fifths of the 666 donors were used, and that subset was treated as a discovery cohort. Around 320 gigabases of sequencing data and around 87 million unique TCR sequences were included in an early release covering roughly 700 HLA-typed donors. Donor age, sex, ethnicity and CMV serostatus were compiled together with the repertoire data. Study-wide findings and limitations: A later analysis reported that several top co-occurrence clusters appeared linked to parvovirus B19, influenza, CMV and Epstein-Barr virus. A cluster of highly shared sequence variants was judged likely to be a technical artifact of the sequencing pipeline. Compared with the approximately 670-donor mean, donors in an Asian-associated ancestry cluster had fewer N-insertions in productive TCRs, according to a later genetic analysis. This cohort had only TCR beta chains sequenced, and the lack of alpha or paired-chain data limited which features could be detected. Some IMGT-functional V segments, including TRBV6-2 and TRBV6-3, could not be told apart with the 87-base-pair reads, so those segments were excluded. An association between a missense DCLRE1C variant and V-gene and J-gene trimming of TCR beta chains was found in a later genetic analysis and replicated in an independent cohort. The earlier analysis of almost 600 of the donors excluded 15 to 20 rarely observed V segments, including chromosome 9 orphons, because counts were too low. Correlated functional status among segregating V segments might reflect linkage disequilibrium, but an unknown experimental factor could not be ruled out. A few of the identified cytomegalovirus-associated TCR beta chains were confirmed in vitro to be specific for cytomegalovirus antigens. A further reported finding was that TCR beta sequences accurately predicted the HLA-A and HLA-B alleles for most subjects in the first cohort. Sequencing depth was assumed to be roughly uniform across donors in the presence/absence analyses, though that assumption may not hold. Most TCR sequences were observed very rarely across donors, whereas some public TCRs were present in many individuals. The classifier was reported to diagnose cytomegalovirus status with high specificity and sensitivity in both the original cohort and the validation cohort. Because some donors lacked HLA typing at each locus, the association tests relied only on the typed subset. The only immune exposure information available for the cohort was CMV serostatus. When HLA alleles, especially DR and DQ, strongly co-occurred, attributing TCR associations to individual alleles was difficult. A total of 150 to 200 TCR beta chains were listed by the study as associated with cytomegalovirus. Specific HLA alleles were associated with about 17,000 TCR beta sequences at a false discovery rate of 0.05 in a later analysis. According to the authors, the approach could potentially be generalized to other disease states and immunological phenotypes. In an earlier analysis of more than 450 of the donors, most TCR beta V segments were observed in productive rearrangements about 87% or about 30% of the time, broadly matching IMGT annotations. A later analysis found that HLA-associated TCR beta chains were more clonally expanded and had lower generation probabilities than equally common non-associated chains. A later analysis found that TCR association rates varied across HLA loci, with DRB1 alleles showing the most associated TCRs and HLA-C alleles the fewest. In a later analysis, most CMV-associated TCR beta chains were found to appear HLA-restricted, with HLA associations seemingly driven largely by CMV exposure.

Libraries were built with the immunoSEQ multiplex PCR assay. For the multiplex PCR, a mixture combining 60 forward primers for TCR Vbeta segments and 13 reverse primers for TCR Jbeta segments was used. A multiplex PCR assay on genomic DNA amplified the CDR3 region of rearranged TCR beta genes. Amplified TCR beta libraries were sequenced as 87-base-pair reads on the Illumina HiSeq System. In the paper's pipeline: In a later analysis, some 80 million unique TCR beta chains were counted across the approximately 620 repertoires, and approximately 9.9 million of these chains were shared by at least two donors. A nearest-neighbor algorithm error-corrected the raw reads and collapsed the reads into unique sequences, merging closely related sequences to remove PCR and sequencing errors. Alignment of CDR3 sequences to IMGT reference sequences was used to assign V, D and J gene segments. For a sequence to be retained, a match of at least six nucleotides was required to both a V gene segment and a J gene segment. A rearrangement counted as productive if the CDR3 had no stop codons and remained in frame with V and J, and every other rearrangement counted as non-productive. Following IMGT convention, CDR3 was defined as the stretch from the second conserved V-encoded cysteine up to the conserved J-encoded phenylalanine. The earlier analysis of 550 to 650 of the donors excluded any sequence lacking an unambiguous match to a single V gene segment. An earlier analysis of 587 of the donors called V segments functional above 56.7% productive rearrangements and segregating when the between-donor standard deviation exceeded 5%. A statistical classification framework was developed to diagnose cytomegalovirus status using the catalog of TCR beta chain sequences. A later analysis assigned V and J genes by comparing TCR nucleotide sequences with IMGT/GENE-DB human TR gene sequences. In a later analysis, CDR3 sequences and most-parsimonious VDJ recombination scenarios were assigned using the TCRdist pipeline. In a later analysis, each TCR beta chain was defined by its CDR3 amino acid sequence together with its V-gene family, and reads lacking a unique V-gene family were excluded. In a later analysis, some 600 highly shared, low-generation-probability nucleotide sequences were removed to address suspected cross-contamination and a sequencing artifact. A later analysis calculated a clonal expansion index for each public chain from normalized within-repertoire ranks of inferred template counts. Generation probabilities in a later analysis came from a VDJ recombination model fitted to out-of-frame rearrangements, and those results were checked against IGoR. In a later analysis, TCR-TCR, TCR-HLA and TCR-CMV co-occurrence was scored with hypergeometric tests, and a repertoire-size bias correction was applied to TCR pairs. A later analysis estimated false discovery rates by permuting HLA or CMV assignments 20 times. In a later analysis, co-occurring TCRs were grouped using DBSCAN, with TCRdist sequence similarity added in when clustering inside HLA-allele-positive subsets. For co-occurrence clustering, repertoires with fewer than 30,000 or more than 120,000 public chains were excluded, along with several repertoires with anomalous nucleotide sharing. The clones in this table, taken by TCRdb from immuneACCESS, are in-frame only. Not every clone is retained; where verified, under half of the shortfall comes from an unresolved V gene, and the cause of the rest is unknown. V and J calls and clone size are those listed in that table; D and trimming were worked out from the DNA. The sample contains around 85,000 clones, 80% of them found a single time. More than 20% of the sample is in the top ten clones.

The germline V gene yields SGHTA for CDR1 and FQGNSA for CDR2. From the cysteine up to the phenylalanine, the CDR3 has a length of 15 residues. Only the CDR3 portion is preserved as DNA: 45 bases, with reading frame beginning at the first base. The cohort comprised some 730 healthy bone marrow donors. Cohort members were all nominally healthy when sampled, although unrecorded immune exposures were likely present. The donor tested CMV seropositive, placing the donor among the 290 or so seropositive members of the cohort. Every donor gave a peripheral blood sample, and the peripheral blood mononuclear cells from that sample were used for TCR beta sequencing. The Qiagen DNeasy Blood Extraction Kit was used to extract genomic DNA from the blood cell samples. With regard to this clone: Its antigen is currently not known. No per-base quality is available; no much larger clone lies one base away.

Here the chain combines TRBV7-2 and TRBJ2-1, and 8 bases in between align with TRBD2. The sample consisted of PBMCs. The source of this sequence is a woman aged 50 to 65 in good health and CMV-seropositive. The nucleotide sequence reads TGTGCGACCAGTGGGGTGGGACTAGGGAACAATGAGCAGTTCTTC. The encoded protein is CATSGVGLGNNEQFF.